This T cell receptor beta chain appears in the sequencing data of a study of circulating CD8 cells and anti-PD-1 response in melanoma. Study-wide background: Complete or partial response defined responders; stable or progressive disease, non-responders. Whole-study results and caveats: Diversity ranked highest in DNEG and lowest in TIGIT subsets.

A note on this clonotype: The antigen remains undetermined. One junction end disagrees with the germline gene, perhaps due to a read error.

This CDR3 spans 13 amino acids. Germline V lookup: CDR1 DFQATT, CDR2 SNEGSKA (reference sequence). Four subsets defined by PD-1 and/or TIGIT were sorted from live CD3+CD8+TCRalphabeta+ cells. Each library started from 15 ng of total RNA using the QIAseq Immune Repertoire TCR panel. MiXCR was run by TCRdb on the reads, yielding one entry per CDR3 protein. The sample contains roughly 250 distinct CDR3 sequences, more than 14% of which appear only once. This sequence originates from a human donor with melanoma. V and J are TRBV20-1 and TRBJ2-7; TRBD2 aligns across 11 bases. Source: CD8+ T cells from PBMCs, taken at baseline or after one month of anti-PD-1 therapy (not recorded which). The CDR3 region is CGAMTSGTYEQYF. The CDR3 nucleotides read TGCGGTGCTATGACTAGCGGGACCTACGAGCAGTACTTC.